The rows below give T cell receptor beta chains drawn from one sample of a study of CD8 T cells in ankylosing spondylitis. TCRdb processed the 5' RACE reads anew with MiXCR; each CDR3 protein has one entry. This table holds around 140,000 distinct CDR3 sequences, 10% to 12% found once. The sequenced sample was blood, either unsorted or a sorted T cell fraction (not recorded which). Receptors were obtained from a female donor with ankylosing spondylitis or in good health (not recorded which). The CDR3 runs from the conserved cysteine through the conserved F or W. A D gene is named only where the DNA matches it firmly. Size tells how often a clone was seen (once, few, many) or the class of an expanded clone, and some rows leave it out.

size,V,D,J,DNA,CDR3
many,TRBV4-1,.,TRBJ1-5,TGCGCCAGCAGCCAAGTTGGGGGCCGCAATCAGCCCCAGCATTTT,CASSQVGGRNQPQHF
many,TRBV5-6,.,TRBJ1-5,TGTGCCAGCAGCTCAGGGTGGCGGAGCAATCAGCCCCAGCATTTT,CASSSGWRSNQPQHF
many,TRBV28,TRBD1,TRBJ1-2,TGTGCCAGCAGTTCTTCTCCGGGACAGCCAAGCTATGGCTACACCTTC,CASSSSPGQPSYGYTF
many,TRBV9,TRBD2,TRBJ2-7,TGTGCCAGCAGCATTACTAGCGGGTTCCGGAACGAGCAGTACTTC,CASSITSGFRNEQYF
few,TRBV5-1,.,TRBJ2-1,TGCGCCAGCAGCTTGGGGCACTCGCGCAATGAGCAGTTCTTC,CASSLGHSRNEQFF
many,TRBV20-1,.,TRBJ1-2,TGCAGTGCTAGAGAGCAGGGAGGGGGTATTAGGTATGGCTACACCTTC,CSAREQGGGIRYGYTF
many,TRBV5-5,TRBD2,TRBJ2-2,TGTGCCAGCAGCTTGATTCGAAGCGGGGGGACCGGGGAGCTGTTTTTT,CASSLIRSGGTGELFF
.,TRBV5-1,TRBD2,TRBJ2-7,TGCGCCAGCAGCTCCCCTGGCGGGAGGGCCTACGAGCAGTACTTC,CASSSPGGRAYEQYF
few,TRBV28,.,TRBJ2-7,TGTGCCAGCAGTGCTGGGGGGGGGGCCGGTTCCGAGCAGTACTTC,CASSAGGGAGSEQYF
many,TRBV12-3/TRBV12-4,.,TRBJ1-1,TGTGCCAGCAGTTTAGCGGAGGGGGACACTGAAGCTTTCTTT,CASSLAEGDTEAFF
many,TRBV20-1,.,TRBJ2-3,TGCAGTGCTAGAGTTGGGGGAATTCCCACAGATACGCAGTATTTT,CSARVGGIPTDTQYF
.,TRBV7-3,TRBD1,TRBJ2-1,TGTGCCAGCAGCTCAGGGACAGATGAGCAGTTCTTC,CASSSGTDEQFF
many,TRBV6-1,TRBD1,TRBJ1-1,TGTGCCAGCAGTCCGCTCAAAGGGACAGTCTCTGAAGCTTTCTTT,CASSPLKGTVSEAFF
many,TRBV5-8,.,TRBJ1-3,TGTGCCAGCAGCTTATCTCATGGAAACACCATATATTTT,CASSLSHGNTIYF
.,TRBV30,.,TRBJ1-2,TGTGCCTGGAGTGTACAAATCGCGAGCTCTCCCCACACCTTC,CAWSVQIASSPHTF
many,TRBV5-1,TRBD2,TRBJ2-1,TGCGCCAGCAGCTGGAGACAGCGGGAGGCATACAATGAGCAGTTCTTC,CASSWRQREAYNEQFF
many,TRBV5-5,.,TRBJ2-2,TGTGCCAGCAGCTCTACAGGGAGAGGCACCGGGGAGCTGTTTTTT,CASSSTGRGTGELFF
many,TRBV3-1,TRBD2,TRBJ2-1,TGTGCCAGCAGGGCCGGGACTAGCGGGAGCTACAATGAGCAGTTCTTC,CASRAGTSGSYNEQFF
many,TRBV5-1,.,TRBJ1-1,TGCGCCAGCAGCTTGGGGGGACAGAACACTGAAGCTTTCTTT,CASSLGGQNTEAFF
many,TRBV5-1,TRBD2,TRBJ2-3,TGCGCCAGCAGCTACTTAGCGGGAGCGCTAGATACGCAGTATTTT,CASSYLAGALDTQYF
many,TRBV20-1,.,TRBJ2-1,TGCAGTGCTAGTAGGAACAATGAGCAGTTCTTC,CSASRNNEQFF
.,TRBV7-9,.,TRBJ1-5,TGTGTCAGCAGCTTAGGGGGAGAACAGCCCCAGCATTTT,CVSSLGGEQPQHF
many,TRBV6-1,TRBD2,TRBJ2-4,TGTGCCAGCAGCCCTCACGCGGGGGGTGATTTCATTCAGTACTTC,CASSPHAGGDFIQYF
many,TRBV5-1,.,TRBJ1-1,TGCGCCAGCAGCTATACAGGGTCTCGAGAAGCTTTCTTT,CASSYTGSREAFF
many,TRBV5-1,.,TRBJ1-1,TGCGCCAGCCTTCGCGGCACTGAAGCTTTCTTT,CASLRGTEAFF
many,TRBV2,.,TRBJ1-1,TGTGCCAGCAGACAACAGGTTGCAGCTTTCTTT,CASRQQVAAFF
many,TRBV5-1,.,TRBJ2-1,TGCGCCAGCAGCTTCGGCTACAATGAGCAGTTCTTC,CASSFGYNEQFF
many,TRBV10-3,.,TRBJ2-7,TGTGCCATCAGTGAGTCGGCGAGGGAGCTAAGCTACGAGCAGTACTTC,CAISESARELSYEQYF
.,TRBV15,.,TRBJ2-2,TGTGCCACCAGCAGAGATATTCCGGGGGACGGGGAGCTGTTTTTT,CATSRDIPGDGELFF
many,TRBV5-1,.,TRBJ2-5,TGCGCCAGCAGTTTCCAAGAGACCCAGTACTTC,CASSFQETQYF
many,TRBV5-1,TRBD2,TRBJ2-4,TGCGCCAGCAGCTTGGGCGGGGGAATAGCCAAAAACATTCAGTACTTC,CASSLGGGIAKNIQYF
many,TRBV4-2,.,TRBJ1-5,TGTGCCAGCAGCCAAGAGTCCGGGTTTAGCAATCAGCCCCAGCATTTT,CASSQESGFSNQPQHF
many,TRBV5-1,TRBD1,TRBJ2-2,TGCGCCAGCAGCCGAGATCCCCCGAGGACAGGTAACACCGGGGAGCTGTTTTTT,CASSRDPPRTGNTGELFF
many,TRBV28,.,TRBJ1-6,TGTGCCAGCAGTCCCAGGGGAAGCTCCTATAATTCACCCCTCCACTTT,CASSPRGSSYNSPLHF
medium-sized,TRBV29-1,.,TRBJ1-1,TGCAGCGTTGCCCAGCCTGAAGCTTTCTTT,CSVAQPEAFF
many,TRBV28,.,TRBJ1-1,TGTGCCAGCACAAATGGCAACACTGAAGCTTTCTTT,CASTNGNTEAFF
.,TRBV30,.,TRBJ1-1,TGTGCCTGCGGGGAGAGAGCTTTCTTT,CACGERAFF
.,TRBV5-6,.,TRBJ2-1,TGTGCCTGCAGCGGCCTCGGAAGTTACAATGAGCAGTTCTTC,CACSGLGSYNEQFF
few,TRBV3-1,TRBD1,TRBJ2-6,TGTGCCAGCTGCCACCAGGACAGGGGAGTCTCTGGGGCCAACGTCCTGACTTTC,CASCHQDRGVSGANVLTF
many,TRBV7-9,.,TRBJ1-1,TGTGCCCGGGTGGGGGGCGGCACTGAAGCTTTCTTT,CARVGGGTEAFF
many,TRBV6-5,.,TRBJ2-2,TGTGCCAGCAGTTACGGGCTGAACACCGGGGAGCTGTTTTTT,CASSYGLNTGELFF